This TCR beta chain was captured in a study of cytomegalovirus exposure and HLA in healthy donors (dated by TCRdb to between 2016 and 2019). Regarding the complete study: An earlier analysis of some 600 of the donors reported over 250 Gb of sequence data and roughly 120 million unique TCR beta sequences obtained from roughly 170 million T cells. An early release covering approximately 600 HLA-typed donors comprised 250 to 350 gigabases of sequencing data and tens of millions of unique TCR sequences. Among the roughly 430 genotyped donors, approximately 76% belonged to the genetic ancestry cluster associated with self-reported Caucasian donors. The study aimed to test whether signatures of past pathogen exposure could be identified by cataloging public T cell receptors. The T cell repertoires of 666 subjects were profiled by immunosequencing and related to cytomegalovirus serostatus. A separate validation cohort of approximately 120 different subjects was used in addition to the roughly 670-subject first cohort. To predict cytomegalovirus infection status, the study combined high-throughput TCR immunosequencing, statistical association of individual TCRs with disease status, and machine learning. A later analysis re-examined previously published TCR beta repertoires from hundreds of donors and added high-resolution HLA genotyping to investigate patterns of TCR occurrence. The later analysis used no new phenotypic data to find candidate immune exposures, relying instead on TCR beta sequences and their occurrence across donors. In an earlier analysis of 500 to 650 of the donors, high-throughput TCR beta sequencing was used to judge whether each TCR beta V gene segment behaved as functional or pseudogenic. Donor age, sex, ethnicity and CMV serostatus were collected together with the repertoire data. In a later genetic analysis, genome-wide SNP genotypes for about 55% of the roughly 670 donors were used, and that subset was treated as a discovery cohort. All discovery cohort repertoires had been generated on a single sequencing platform. Class I and class II HLA loci were covered by the typing at four-digit resolution. Typing coverage differed by locus: A, B, C, DRB1 and DQB1 were typed in roughly 620-630 donors, DQA1 in about 500, DPA1 in some 570, and DPB1 in roughly 450. Because of strong linkage in the cohort, a few DR-DQ haplotypes were treated as single units for association and clustering. Among under 450 genotyped donors of the cohort, an average of approximately 240,000 unique TCR beta nucleotide sequences were sequenced per donor, roughly 18% of them non-productive. The full study reports these points: Cytomegalovirus status was reported to be diagnosed by the classifier with high specificity and sensitivity in both the original and validation cohorts. A later analysis found that TCR association rates varied across HLA loci, with DRB1 alleles showing the most associated TCRs and HLA-C alleles the fewest. It was suggested by the authors that the approach could potentially be generalized to other disease states and immunological phenotypes. Correlated functional status among segregating V segments might be attributable to linkage disequilibrium, but an unknown experimental factor could not be ruled out. Most CMV-associated TCR beta chains appeared to be HLA-restricted in a later analysis, and the HLA associations seemed to be driven largely by CMV exposure. When HLA alleles, especially DR and DQ, strongly co-occurred, TCR associations were difficult to assign to individual alleles. At a false discovery rate of 0.05, a later analysis linked around 15,000 TCR beta sequences to specific HLA alleles. CMV serostatus was the only immune exposure information available for the cohort. A cluster of highly shared sequence variants was judged likely to be a technical artifact of the sequencing pipeline. While some public TCRs were present in many individuals, most TCR sequences turned up only very rarely across donors. Because counts were too low, roughly 16 rarely observed V segments, including chromosome 9 orphons, were excluded from the earlier analysis of some 590 of the donors. Some IMGT-functional V segments, including TRBV6-2 and TRBV6-3, could not be distinguished by the 87-base-pair reads and were therefore excluded. A further reported finding was that TCR beta sequences accurately predicted the HLA-A and HLA-B alleles for most subjects in the first cohort. The study listed over 150 TCR beta chains as associated with cytomegalovirus. In a later analysis, HLA-associated TCR beta chains showed more clonal expansion and lower generation probabilities than non-associated chains that were equally common. Roughly uniform sequencing depth across donors was assumed in presence/absence analyses, although this assumption may not hold. An earlier analysis of approximately 600 of the donors showed that most TCR beta V segments appeared in productive rearrangements either about 87% or about 30% of the time, which broadly matched IMGT annotations. A later genetic analysis associated a missense DCLRE1C variant with V-gene and J-gene trimming of TCR beta chains, and an independent cohort replicated the association. Three of the identified cytomegalovirus-associated TCR beta chains were confirmed in vitro to be specific for cytomegalovirus antigens. Because HLA typing was missing for some donors at each locus, association tests included only the typed subset. Only TCR beta chains were sequenced in this cohort, and the absence of alpha or paired-chain data limited detectable features. A later genetic analysis reported fewer N-insertions in productive TCRs among donors in an Asian-associated ancestry cluster than the roughly 620-donor mean. Several of the top co-occurrence clusters appeared to be linked to parvovirus B19, influenza, CMV and Epstein-Barr virus, according to a later analysis.

The cohort consisted of hundreds of healthy bone marrow donors. At the time of sampling, every cohort member was nominally healthy, though immune exposures that went unrecorded were likely present. The donor tested CMV seronegative and was one of the 352 seronegative cohort members. Each donor provided a peripheral blood sample, and peripheral blood mononuclear cells were used for TCR beta sequencing. The Qiagen DNeasy Blood Extraction Kit was used to extract genomic DNA from the blood cell samples. Of note for this clone: The target of this receptor is not known. No much larger clone is present one base from it, and per-base qualities are unavailable.

CDR1 and CDR2 are drawn from the germline V gene (reference sequence): PRHDT, FYEKMQ. The germline ends are 18 bases apart after V is trimmed by 5 bases and J by 8 bases. Measured from the cysteine to the phenylalanine, the CDR3 is 14 residues long. The DNA shown is the 42-base CDR3, in frame from base 1. The library was obtained by the immunoSEQ multiplex PCR assay. The multiplex PCR relied on a mix of 60 forward primers for TCR Vbeta segments and 13 reverse primers for TCR Jbeta segments. The CDR3 region of rearranged TCR beta genes was amplified from genomic DNA by a multiplex PCR assay. On the Illumina HiSeq System, the amplified TCR beta libraries were sequenced as 87-base-pair reads. Processing in the source paper ran as follows. A later analysis tallied 75 million to 85 million unique TCR beta chains across the 610 or so repertoires, and about 10 million of those chains were shared by two or more donors. Raw reads were error-corrected and collapsed into unique sequences by a nearest-neighbor algorithm in which closely related sequences were merged to remove PCR and sequencing errors. Alignment of CDR3 sequences to IMGT reference sequences was used to assign V, D and J gene segments. For a sequence to be retained, a match of at least six nucleotides to both a V gene segment and a J gene segment was required. Rearrangements were classified as productive when the CDR3 lacked stop codons and remained in frame with V and J, and all other rearrangements were classified as non-productive. Following IMGT convention, CDR3 was defined as the stretch from the second conserved V-encoded cysteine to the conserved J-encoded phenylalanine. The earlier analysis of about 640 of the donors excluded any sequence lacking an unambiguous match to a single V gene segment. In an earlier analysis of a few hundred of the donors, V segments were called functional above 56.7% productive rearrangements and were called segregating when the between-donor standard deviation exceeded 5%. A statistical classification framework was built to diagnose cytomegalovirus status from the catalog of TCR beta chain sequences. In a later analysis, TCR nucleotide sequences were compared against IMGT/GENE-DB human TR gene sequences so that V and J genes could be assigned. A later analysis assigned CDR3 sequences and most-parsimonious VDJ recombination scenarios with the TCRdist pipeline. A later analysis defined each TCR beta chain by its CDR3 amino acid sequence plus V-gene family, and excluded reads lacking a unique V-gene family. To address suspected cross-contamination and a sequencing artifact, a later analysis removed a few hundred highly shared, low-generation-probability nucleotide sequences. A later analysis calculated a clonal expansion index for each public chain from normalized within-repertoire ranks of inferred template counts. In a later analysis, generation probabilities were computed using a VDJ recombination model fitted to out-of-frame rearrangements, and the results were checked against IGoR. A later analysis scored TCR-TCR, TCR-HLA and TCR-CMV co-occurrence with hypergeometric tests, applying a repertoire-size bias correction to TCR pairs. In a later analysis, false discovery rates were estimated by permuting HLA or CMV assignments 20 times. A later analysis grouped co-occurring TCRs with DBSCAN, adding TCRdist sequence similarity when clustering within HLA-allele-positive subsets. Repertoires with fewer than 30,000 or more than 120,000 public chains were left out of co-occurrence clustering, as were a handful of repertoires with anomalous nucleotide sharing. The clones in this table, taken by TCRdb from immuneACCESS, are in-frame only. Not every clone is retained; where verified, under half of the shortfall comes from an unresolved V gene, and the cause of the rest is unknown. V and J calls and clone size are copied from that table; D and trimming were computed from the DNA. The table for this sample lists nearly 200,000 clones; 82% of them were counted only once. The leading ten clones occupy roughly 0.098% of the sample.

Sequenced: PBMCs. The clonotype was recovered from a boy aged 2-9 years in good health and CMV-seronegative. The V and J genes are TRBV13 and TRBJ1-1; the D gene is not confidently resolved. This receptor has the CDR3 CASSPYAGPGEAFF. The DNA sequence reads TGTGCCAGCAGCCCATATGCGGGCCCGGGGGAAGCTTTCTTT.